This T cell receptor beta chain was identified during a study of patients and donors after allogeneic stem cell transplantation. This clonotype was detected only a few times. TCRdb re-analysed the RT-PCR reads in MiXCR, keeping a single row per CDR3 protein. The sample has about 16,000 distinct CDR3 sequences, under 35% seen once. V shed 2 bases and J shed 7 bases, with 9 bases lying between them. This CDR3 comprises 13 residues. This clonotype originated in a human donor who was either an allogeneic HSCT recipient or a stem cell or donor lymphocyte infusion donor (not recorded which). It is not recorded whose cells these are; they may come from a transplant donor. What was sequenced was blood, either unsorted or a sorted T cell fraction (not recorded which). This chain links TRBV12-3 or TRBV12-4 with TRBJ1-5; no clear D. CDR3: CASSLREGQPQHF. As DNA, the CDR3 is TGTGCCAGCAGTTTAAGGGAAGGGCAGCCCCAGCATTTT.